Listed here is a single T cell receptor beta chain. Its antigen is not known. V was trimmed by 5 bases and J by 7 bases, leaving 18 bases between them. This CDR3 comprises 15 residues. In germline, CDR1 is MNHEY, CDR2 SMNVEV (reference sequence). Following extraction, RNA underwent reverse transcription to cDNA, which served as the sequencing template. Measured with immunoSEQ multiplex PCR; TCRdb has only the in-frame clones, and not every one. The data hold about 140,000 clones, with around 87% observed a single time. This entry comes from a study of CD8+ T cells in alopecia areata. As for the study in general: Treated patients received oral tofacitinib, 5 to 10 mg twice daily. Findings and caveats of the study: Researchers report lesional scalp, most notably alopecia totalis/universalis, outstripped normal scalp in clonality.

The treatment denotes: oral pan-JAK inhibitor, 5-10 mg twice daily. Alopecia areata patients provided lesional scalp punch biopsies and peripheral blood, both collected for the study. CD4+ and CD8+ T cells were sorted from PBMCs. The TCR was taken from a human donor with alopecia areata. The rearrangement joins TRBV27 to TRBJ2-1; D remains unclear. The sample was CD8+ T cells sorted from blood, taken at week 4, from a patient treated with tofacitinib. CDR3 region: CASSRPPGYENEQFF. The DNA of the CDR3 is TGTGCCAGCAGTCGACCGCCCGGATACGAGAATGAGCAGTTCTTC.